This T cell receptor beta chain was observed in a study of shared clonotypes between healthy human individuals (dated by TCRdb to 2019 to 2021). About the investigation overall: The cohort comprised a couple of women and three men aged 18 to 49 years. For each donor, CD4 naive and CD4 memory were each given three plates, CD8 naive was given two plates, and CD8 memory was given one plate. To estimate repertoire size and how much clonotype sharing occurs between individuals, the study deeply sequenced the blood TCR repertoires of 4 to 6 healthy adults. To increase sequencing depth and limit assay-specific biases, TCR repertoire library preparation and sequencing were carried out by different laboratories using diverse techniques. Each donor's leukapheresis produced roughly between roughly 0.85 and 9.5 billion PBMCs. The study at large found these results: When a handful of donors were compared, the shared fraction of clonotypes was around 5.1% for naive CD4, roughly 3.3% for naive CD8, 2% to 2.5% for memory CD4, and roughly 0.43% for memory CD8. Sampling was limited to blood, and TCR repertoires in tissue likely differ from TCR repertoires in blood. Naive subsets generally had larger estimated clonotype richness than memory subsets did. Even with the large sequencing depth, rarefaction of the sorted-subset datasets indicated that sequencing was incomplete. Pairwise subsampling led to the expectation that sequencing depth would affect the degree of clonotype sharing among donors. Compared with non-shared clonotypes, the clonotypes found in all four sorted-subset donors had higher generation probabilities. The small number of donors limited the genetic and exposure-history diversity represented.

Donors were healthy HIV-negative adults with no recently reported acute infections or vaccinations. Only Caucasian adults living in Nashville, Tennessee, USA were represented among the donors. CD4+ T cells were enriched by magnetic negative selection, after which naive cells were positively selected on CD45RA and the negative fraction was taken as the memory subset. Blood was collected by leukapheresis, and PBMCs were isolated by Ficoll-Histopaque density gradient centrifugation and then cryopreserved in liquid nitrogen vapor phase. Analytical flow cytometry was used to check the purity and quantity of each magnetically sorted T cell population. Genomic DNA was isolated from every sorted fraction and measured by UV absorbance on a Nanodrop 2000c. As to this clone: Its binding antigen is unknown. No base qualities exist here, and no much larger clone lies one base off it.

TCR CDR3 regions were amplified from genomic DNA by multiplex PCR using the deep immunoSEQ assay. Genomic DNA extracted from each cell subset was distributed evenly over all wells of several immunoSEQ 96-well plates, and each plate served as one replicate. For sorted subsets, each replicate PCR was loaded with 200 ng genomic DNA, equivalent to some 27,000 T cell genomes. The purified libraries were quantified using a Qubit 3.0 fluorometer, sized with a Bioanalyzer 2100, and then quantified again using the KAPA Library Quantification kit. Each immunoSEQ 96-well plate was sequenced on its own single-read 150-cycle Illumina NextSeq 550 flow cell. On the authors' methods: Because the immunoSEQ output included only junctional sequences and no quality scores, the filtering could not be the same as the filtering used for full-length reads. To assign V/J genes and CDR3, sequences were annotated using PyIR, a Python wrapper for IgBLAST v1.9, with IMGT germline references. Reads were filtered out if the reads had weak V/J assignments (E-value above 1e-6), no CDR3, stop codons, out-of-frame junctions, or ambiguous translated residues. V3J clonotypes were defined as sequences sharing an identical inferred V gene, J gene, and CDR3 amino acid sequence. Percentage overlap between repertoires was computed as shared unique clonotypes divided by the size of the smaller repertoire. Three approaches were used to assess repertoire richness: RTK rarefaction, the Chao1 estimator, and Recon v2.1 estimates of unobserved clonotypes. Generation probabilities were computed with OLGA for all TCRbeta clonotypes obtained by the gDNA method from four donors. Not all clones reach the TCRdb copy of this immuneACCESS table, which keeps in-frame sequences only. Checked studies attribute under half of the gap to unresolved V genes and leave the rest unexplained. V and J calls and clone size come straight from that table; D and trimming were deduced from the DNA. The sample contains about 1.5 million clones, approximately 98% of them found a single time. The ten largest clones add up to about 0.42% of the sample.

CDR1 MNHNS and CDR2 SASEGT are derived from the germline V gene. Deletion took 2 bases off V and 7 bases off J, with a span of 9 bases between the germline ends. From the cysteine up to the phenylalanine, the CDR3 has a length of 13 residues. Only the CDR3 portion is preserved as DNA: 39 bases, with reading frame beginning at the first base. The chain employs TRBV6-1 and TRBJ2-1, and the D gene may be TRBD1, 6 bases matching. The sequenced sample was naive CD4+ T cells sorted from blood. This specimen's cell subset or site label, per the study, means: CD45RA+ positively selected. The TCR sequence derives from a man aged 25-45 years in good health. At the DNA level, the sequence is TGTGCCAGCAGTGAAACAGGGATGAATGAGCAGTTCTTC. This gives the protein CASSETGMNEQFF.